This T cell receptor (beta chain) was captured in a study of tumor-infiltrating lymphocytes in localized non-small cell lung cancer. Study-level background: Some samples were collected after neoadjuvant chemotherapy; smokers, never-smokers and several histologies were included.

The data were produced by immunoSEQ multiplex PCR, yet TCRdb's version contains in-frame clones alone and is incomplete. The sample includes about 9,500 clones, around 72% of them seen just once. Study-wide results and caveats: Compared with uninvolved lung, tumors showed higher T cell infiltration by TCRbeta sequencing. Different pieces of the same tissue were used for each assay. TCR sequencing covered a subset of patients with enough tissue.

Of note for this clone: No antigen is known for it.

The CDR3 is 14 amino acids. The junction had 2 bases not matched to a gene; V was cut back by 5 bases and J by 7 bases. Germline values: CDR1 MGHDK, CDR2 SYGVNS. This chain connects TRBV25-1 to TRBJ1-6; TRBD1 matches 10 bases. This clonotype was obtained from a human donor with non-small cell lung cancer. The sequenced sample consisted of lung tumor tissue. The CDR3: CASSKGQGNSPLHF. The DNA for the CDR3 is TGTGCCAGCAGTAAGGGACAGGGGAATTCACCCCTCCACTTT. Combining the CDR3 with reference TRBV25-1 and TRBJ1-6 gives the whole variable domain EADIYQTPRYLVIGTGKKITLECSQTMGHDKMYWYQQDPGMELHLIHYSYGVNSTEKGDLSSESTVSRIRTEHFPLTLESARPSHTSQYLCASSKGQGNSPLHFGNGTRLTVT.